The present entry profiles one T cell receptor beta chain with its context. Its antigen has not been determined. There are no base qualities to consult, and no much larger clone falls within one base. Following the manufacturer's recommendations, the immunoSEQ kit was used to generate TCR beta libraries from genomic DNA. For library preparation, a first multiplex PCR was performed with proprietary primers, followed by a second PCR in which unique barcodes were added, and bead cleanups were performed after each round. Each sample batch included a kit-provided positive control reaction and a negative control reaction. The final libraries were assessed on an Agilent 4200 TapeStation D1000 ScreenTape, pooled by volume, and quantified by qPCR. An Illumina NextSeq500 fitted with a MidOutput 150-cycle cartridge performed the sequencing, running 156 Read1 cycles and 15 Index1 cycles with the kit's custom primers. The pooled library was loaded at around 1.1 pM with an approximately 18% PhiX control spike-in. Regarding the original processing steps: Vendor-processed data were analyzed in R, and a clonotype was defined as all T cells sharing the same CDR3 nucleotide sequence. For clone abundance analyses, frequencies were normalized to the 10,000 most abundant clones in each sample. Before analysis, public T cell clones were removed, and these numbered fewer than five per sample on average. An abundance difference of at least 32-fold between compartments was the criterion for calling clonotypes tumor-enriched or baseline blood-enriched. A beta-binomial differential abundance model was applied to find clonotypes that expanded or contracted between blood time points. Tumor-blood repertoire similarity was measured with the Baroni-Urbani and Buser coefficient, and groups were compared using two-tailed Wilcoxon tests in R. TCRdb carries this immuneACCESS record with in-frame sequences only. Its versions omit some clonotypes, under half of them owing to an unresolved V gene in the studies checked, with the rest unexplained. That table supplies the V and J calls and clone size; D and trimming were determined from the DNA. The table for this sample lists around 140,000 clones; around 90% of them were counted only once. The ten most abundant clones make up roughly 4.1% of the sample.

The data derive from a study of radiation and T cells in renal cell carcinoma (TCRdb year 2020). As for the study more broadly: Samples came from a clinical trial, in which primary renal cell carcinomas received 15 Gy stereotactic body radiation therapy followed by nephrectomy 4 weeks later. In total, roughly 53 samples underwent TCR beta sequencing: some 25 tumors plus 27 peripheral blood samples. Across all 55 or so samples, 4,016,671 unique CDR3 nucleotide sequences, encoding 2,658,974 unique CDR3 amino acid sequences, were identified.

The full study reports these points: No pretreatment tumor biopsies were available, so the baseline intratumoral presence of clonotypes could not be determined. The single-armed trial design could not address effects of radiation dose or scheduling on the TCR repertoire. Top tumor clonotypes rose in blood from baseline to 2 weeks post-radiation, then contracted by 4 weeks, suggesting transient expansion of tumor-resident clones. Tracking of blood repertoire dynamics stopped at around 4 weeks after treatment, with no follow-up past that point.

Reading the label with the study, this specimen's time point is: baseline pretreatment blood. The treatment or condition label on this specimen signifies: 15 Gy SBRT to primary tumor, nephrectomy 4 weeks later. To track tumor-enriched clonotypes, serial peripheral blood was sampled from radiation-treated patients at baseline and at 2 weeks and 4 weeks after SBRT. Renal cell carcinoma with clear cell pathology was present in all patients. Genomic DNA for TCR sequencing was prepared using the QIAamp DNA Blood Mini Kit (Qiagen). The analyses included just those samples that passed every quality control check. The CDR3 has 15 amino acids, counting the end cysteine and phenylalanine. CDR3 DNA only is kept here, 45 bases in frame from base 1. For CDR1 and CDR2, the germline V gene (reference sequence) lists SGHNT and YYREEE. Trimming costs V 0 bases and J 8 bases, and their ends lie 14 bases apart.

Sequenced here: blood, sampled from a patient whose treatment included radiotherapy and nephrectomy. This clonotype originated in a woman aged 65 to 85 with renal cell carcinoma. This chain is built from TRBV5-4 and TRBJ1-4; the D gene is unclear. This receptor has the CDR3 CASSLDPTGEEKLFF. Here is the DNA: TGTGCCAGCAGCTTGGATCCGACGGGAGAGGAAAAACTGTTTTTT.